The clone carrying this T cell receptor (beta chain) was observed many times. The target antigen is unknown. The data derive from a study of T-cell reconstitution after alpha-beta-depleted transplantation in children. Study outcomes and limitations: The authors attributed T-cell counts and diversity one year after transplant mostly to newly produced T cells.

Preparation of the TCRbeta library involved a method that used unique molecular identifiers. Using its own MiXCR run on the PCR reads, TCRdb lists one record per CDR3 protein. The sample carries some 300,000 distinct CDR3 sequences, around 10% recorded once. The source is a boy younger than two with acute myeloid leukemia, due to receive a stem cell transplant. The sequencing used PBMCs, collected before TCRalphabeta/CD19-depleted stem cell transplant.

CDR3 amino acids: CSVESRPGDTQYF. The DNA of the CDR3 is TGCAGCGTTGAAAGCCGGCCTGGTGATACGCAGTATTTT. The chain links TRBV29-1 to TRBJ2-3; D remains unclear. There are 13 residues in the CDR3. The germline V gene has CDR1 SQVTM and CDR2 ANQGSEA. Between the trimmed V and J ends, which lost 2 bases and 6 bases, there was a span of 12 bases.